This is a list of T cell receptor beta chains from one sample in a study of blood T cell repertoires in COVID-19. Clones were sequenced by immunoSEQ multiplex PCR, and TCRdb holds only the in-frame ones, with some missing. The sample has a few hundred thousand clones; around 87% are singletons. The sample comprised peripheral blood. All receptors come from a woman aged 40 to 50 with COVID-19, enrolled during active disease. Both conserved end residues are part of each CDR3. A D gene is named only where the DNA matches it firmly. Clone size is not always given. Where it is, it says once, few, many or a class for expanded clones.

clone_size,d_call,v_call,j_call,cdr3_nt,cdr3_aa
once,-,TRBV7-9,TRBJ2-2,TGTGCCAGCAGCCAGTCTTCAGGGTTCACCGGGGAGCTGTTTTTT,CASSQSSGFTGELFF
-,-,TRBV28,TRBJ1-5,TGTGCCAGCAGTTTGCGGTTTGGTAGTCAGCCCCAGCATTTT,CASSLRFGSQPQHF
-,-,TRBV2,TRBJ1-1,TGTGCCACCGCCCGAGGTACTCGGGACACTGAAGCTTTCTTT,CATARGTRDTEAFF
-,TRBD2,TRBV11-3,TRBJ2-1,TGTGCCAGCAGCTTAGCTAGCGGGAGGGGCAATGAGCAGTTCTTC,CASSLASGRGNEQFF
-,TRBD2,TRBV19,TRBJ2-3,TGTGCCAGTAGTCCCCTTGCGGGGGGGGGAGATACGCAGTATTTT,CASSPLAGGGDTQYF
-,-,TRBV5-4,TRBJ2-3,TGTGCCAGCAGCCTCCAACATGGGCTCACAGATACGCAGTATTTT,CASSLQHGLTDTQYF
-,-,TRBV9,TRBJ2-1,TGTGCCAGCAGCGCCGGACAGGGAGGGAATGAGCAGTTCTTC,CASSAGQGGNEQFF
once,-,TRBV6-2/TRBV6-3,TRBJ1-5,TGTGCCAGCAGTCCCTCAGAGGGAGGGCAGCCCCAGCATTTT,CASSPSEGGQPQHF
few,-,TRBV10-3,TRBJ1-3,TGTGCCATCAGCCAGGGGAACTCTGGAAACACCATATATTTT,CAISQGNSGNTIYF
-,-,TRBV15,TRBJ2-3,TGTGCCACCAGCAGAGGCAAGAGCGGAGCTAGCACAGATACGCAGTATTTT,CATSRGKSGASTDTQYF
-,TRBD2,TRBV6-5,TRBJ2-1,TGTGCCAGCAGCCCGACTAGCGGCCCCTACAATGAGCAGTTCTTC,CASSPTSGPYNEQFF